The T cell receptor beta chain described here comes from a study of blood T cells in healthy people across ages (dated by TCRdb to about 2015). Regarding the research as a whole: In model experiments, template switching captured about one uniquely barcoded TCR beta cDNA molecule for every two T cells. Donors were grouped into four age groups: young (average 16 years), middle-aged (around 39), aged (approximately 67) and long-lived (roughly 80). Using deep sequencing normalized with unique cDNA molecular identifiers, the study measured how TCR beta repertoire diversity changes with age. The study analyzed two additional independent replicas of 1 million unique cDNA reads from the same blood draw for two donors, one aged 18 to 30 and one aged 80 or older. Donors of different ages were randomly distributed across sequencing lanes to avoid experimental bias.

The CDR3 numbers 13 residues from cysteine through phenylalanine. Kept here is only the CDR3 DNA, which spans 39 bases and is read in frame from base 1. For CDR1 and CDR2, the germline V gene lists SQVTM and ANQGSEA. V was cut back by 8 bases and J by 1 base, leaving a gap of 14 bases between them. The donors were 40 or so Caucasian individuals from Russia, aged 6 to 90 years, who were systemically healthy. Approximately 9 milliliters of peripheral blood were collected from each donor into EDTA-treated Vacutainer tubes. Ficoll-Paque density-gradient centrifugation was used to isolate PBMCs, with at least 7 million obtained per sample. Total RNA, at least 5 micrograms per sample, was extracted from PBMCs with Trizol reagent. For every donor, flow cytometry on a PBMC aliquot measured the percentage of naive CD45RAhigh/CD27high T cells. This clonotype was seen a handful of times. Its antigen remains unidentified. Per-base qualities were not stored, and no clone one base away is much larger.

Study-wide findings and limitations: Donor CMV infection status was unknown, potentially confounding age-related changes in expanded clonotypes. Estimates of total diversity from one million sequenced T cells were regarded as lower bounds and underestimates. Since profiling was done on bulk unsorted PBMCs, naive and antigen-experienced compartments could not be conclusively compared. Compared with the aged group, the long-lived group had more naive CD4+ T cells, fewer expanded clones and increased TCR diversity, a pattern suggesting age selection. Observed TCR beta diversity correlated strongly with the percentage of naive T cells measured by flow cytometry. Observed TCR beta diversity per million T cells fell roughly linearly with age, and a significant reduction was already apparent by age approximately 40.

The method was 5' RACE. The run used an Illumina HiSeq 2500. A second PCR of roughly 7 to 12 cycles was run with a J-beta primer mix and a sample-barcoded 5' primer. Each TCR beta cDNA molecule received a unique molecular identifier from a template-switch 5' adaptor carrying 12 random nucleotides. Each sample yielded at least 2.5 million CDR3-containing paired-end reads. First-strand cDNA synthesis was performed from all RNA using the Mint cDNA synthesis kit, with priming by a TRBC-specific oligonucleotide. All cDNA was treated with uracil-DNA glycosylase and then went through a first 18-cycle PCR with the universal primers M1SS and BC2_uni_R. The published analysis was carried out like this. Normalization of each sample was performed by random selection of 1 million high-quality reads, each carrying a distinct molecular identifier. Instead of being binned into consensus sequences, reads with shared molecular identifiers were discarded. MiTCR, set to a Q25 quality threshold and the strictest error-elimination algorithm, was used for CDR3 identification, clonotype clustering and error correction. A nonparametric unseen species model using Euler transformation provided a lower-bound estimate of total TCR beta diversity. The public reads were reanalyzed by TCRdb: fastp trimming at Q25, MiXCR alignment, in-frame beta chains only. Records with the same CDR3 protein are collapsed into one entry carrying the most frequent genes and DNA. The V and J calls and clone size come from TCRdb's table, not from the authors' own analysis. This sample lists about 900,000 distinct CDR3 sequences; under 50% were detected once. The ten largest clones represent roughly 13% of the sample.

This receptor chain uses TRBV29-1 and TRBJ1-1, with TRBD1 as a weak D call on 5 bases. The sequence was collected from a man aged 25-45 years in good health. Sequenced material: blood. CDR3 region: CSFLNDRNTEAFF. DNA sequence: TGCAGCTTCTTAAATGACAGGAACACTGAAGCTTTCTTT.